These T cell receptor beta chains were read from a single sample in a study of T cells after yellow fever vaccination. One entry per CDR3 protein, called by TCRdb with MiXCR from the 5' RACE reads. Of around 610,000 distinct CDR3 sequences listed, approximately 13% are singletons. The sequenced sample was PBMCs, obtained on the day of the yellow fever booster vaccination. The origin of the receptors is a man aged 25 to 40 who received the YFV17D yellow fever vaccine. CDR3s include the opening cysteine and the closing phenylalanine or tryptophan. Fields, in order: V gene, clone size, D gene, J gene, CDR3 DNA, CDR3 protein. The D gene is left open where the match is weak. For some rows the clone size is stated as once, few or many, or as a class when expanded; others skip it.

TRBV7-2	many	TRBD2	TRBJ2-1	TGTGCCAGCAGCAAGAGCGGGAGCATATACAATGAGCAGTTCTTC	CASSKSGSIYNEQFF
TRBV20-1	NA	NA	TRBJ2-1	TGCAGTGCTAGTCCCAATAGCGGCGGGTATGAGCAGTTCTTC	CSASPNSGGYEQFF
TRBV6-5	few	TRBD2	TRBJ2-1	TGTGCCAGCAGTTCTCCTACTAGCGGGGTCTCCTACAATGAGCAGTTCTTC	CASSSPTSGVSYNEQFF
TRBV7-2	few	NA	TRBJ2-1	TGTGCCAGCAGCTTTCAGACCAAGCAGTTCTTC	CASSFQTKQFF
TRBV6-1	NA	NA	TRBJ2-1	TGTGCCAGCAGTCTAAGCGGATTCTTCTACAATGAGCAGTTCTTC	CASSLSGFFYNEQFF
TRBV20-1	NA	NA	TRBJ2-5	TGCAGTGCTAGAGGGACAGGGCGGGGGGAGACCCAGTACTTC	CSARGTGRGETQYF
TRBV20-1	few	NA	TRBJ2-5	TGCAGTGCTAGACCCCCACGGCTACGGGAGACCCAGTACTTC	CSARPPRLRETQYF
TRBV30	few	NA	TRBJ2-5	TGTGCCTGGAGGTCGCTAGGACGCCAGACCCAGTACTTC	CAWRSLGRQTQYF
TRBV9	NA	NA	TRBJ2-1	TGTGCCAGCAGCGTAGGGGACGTACGGGAGACTTCTGAGCAGTTCTTC	CASSVGDVRETSEQFF
TRBV20-1	few	NA	TRBJ2-5	TGCAGTGCCACGACTCCGGGAGGGGGCAAAGAGACCCAGTACTTC	CSATTPGGGKETQYF
TRBV6-5	NA	NA	TRBJ2-3	TGTGCCAGCAGTTATCCCGCCCAGACAGATACGCAGTATTTT	CASSYPAQTDTQYF
TRBV7-2	NA	TRBD2	TRBJ2-1	TGTGCCAGCAGCTTAGGCGGGCGGGAGAACAATGAGCAGTTCTTC	CASSLGGRENNEQFF
TRBV29-1	few	NA	TRBJ2-1	TGCAGCGTGGGGGGAGGATTGAATGAGCAGTTCTTC	CSVGGGLNEQFF
TRBV4-3	few	NA	TRBJ2-1	TGCGCCAGCAGCCTCTCCTGGGCGGGCCTCTCCTACAATGAGCAGTTCTTC	CASSLSWAGLSYNEQFF
TRBV11-2	few	TRBD2	TRBJ2-3	TGTGCCAGCCGGTTAAGTTCTAGCGGAACGCAGTATTTT	CASRLSSSGTQYF
TRBV29-1	NA	NA	TRBJ2-5	TGCAGCGTTGATAGGGGGGACAGAGAGACCCAGTACTTC	CSVDRGDRETQYF
TRBV7-6	NA	NA	TRBJ2-7	TGTGCCAGCAGCTTGGGGGTTGTACTCCTCTACGAGCAGTACTTC	CASSLGVVLLYEQYF
TRBV25-1	NA	TRBD2	TRBJ2-2	TGTGCCAGCACCGGACTAGCTGGGACCGGGGAGCTGTTTTTT	CASTGLAGTGELFF
TRBV30	few	NA	TRBJ2-7	TGTGCCTGGAGTGTAGGGCTAGCAGGCTACGAGCAGTACTTC	CAWSVGLAGYEQYF
TRBV3-1	few	NA	TRBJ2-5	TGTGCCAGCAGCCAAGACCTTTGGACCCAGTACTTC	CASSQDLWTQYF
TRBV12-3/TRBV12-4	few	NA	TRBJ2-3	TGTGCCAGCAGTTTCCCCCCCCCAGGCGATACGCAGTATTTT	CASSFPPPGDTQYF
TRBV5-1	few	TRBD1	TRBJ1-2	TGCGCCAGCAGCCCCGGGACAGGGGGTGGCTACACCTTC	CASSPGTGGGYTF
TRBV4-2	NA	NA	TRBJ2-7	TGTGCCAGGAGCCCCGGGCTGTCCTACGAGCAGTACTTC	CARSPGLSYEQYF
TRBV12-3/TRBV12-4	NA	NA	TRBJ1-1	TGTGCCAGCAGTCCTAGACCGTCTGAAGCTTTCTTT	CASSPRPSEAFF
TRBV4-3	many	TRBD2	TRBJ2-5	TGCGCCAGCAGCGGCGGGAGAGGTGGAGAGACCCAGTACTTC	CASSGGRGGETQYF
TRBV18	NA	NA	TRBJ1-1	TGTGCCAGCTCACCGAGGGAGACTGAAGCTTTCTTT	CASSPRETEAFF